What follows are 30 T cell receptor beta chains derived from one specimen sequenced in a study of shared clonotypes between healthy human individuals (dated by TCRdb to 2018 to 2020). Receptors were amplified or captured by the immunoSEQ multiplex PCR assay. Entries here come from immuneACCESS through TCRdb and include only in-frame sequences with V and J called. Some clones fail to appear in such tables; in the studies checked, an unresolved V gene covers under half of the shortfall, and the cause of the remainder is unknown. The table for this sample lists more than 2 million clones; roughly 95% of them were counted only once. The ten largest clones take up approximately 1.2% of the sample. CD8 naive samples consisted of CD45RO-negative cells that were positively selected for CCR7, yielding a CD45RA+CCR7+ population without TemRA cells. The sequenced sample consisted of naive CD8+ T cells sorted from blood. The sample's cell subset or site label, decoded: CD45RA+CCR7+. The receptors stem from a man aged 18-30 years in good health.

V and J are TRBV25-1 and TRBJ1-1; 7 nucleotides match TRBD1. CDR3 size: 15 residues. The germline V gene encodes CDR1 MGHDK and CDR2 SYGVNS. J was trimmed by 4 bases and V by 5 bases; bases with no gene match: 10. This CDR3 is CASSPPLQGSTEAFF. The CDR3 DNA follows: TGTGCCAGCAGTCCTCCTCTACAGGGGAGCACTGAAGCTTTCTTT. The entire variable domain, with the rest obtained from reference TRBV25-1 and TRBJ1-1, is as follows: EADIYQTPRYLVIGTGKKITLECSQTMGHDKMYWYQQDPGMELHLIHYSYGVNSTEKGDLSSESTVSRIRTEHFPLTLESARPSHTSQYLCASSPPLQGSTEAFFGQGTRLTVV.

This rearrangement joins TRBV28 to TRBJ1-6; 8 bases map to TRBD1. CDR1 and CDR2 from the germline V gene are MDHEN and SYDVKM. The CDR3 is 16 residues long. V dropped 5 bases and J dropped 3; count of bases not matched to a gene: 6. The CDR3 DNA sequence: TGTGCCAGCAGTCACGGACAGGGCTTCTATAATTCACCCCTCCACTTT. This gives the protein CASSHGQGFYNSPLHF.

V is TRBV4-3 and J is TRBJ2-3, with D unclear. Trimming left V 1 base short and J 3 bases short, with 11 bases between. Per the germline V gene, CDR1 is LGHNA and CDR2 is YSLEER. The length of the CDR3 is 15 residues. CDR3 region: CASSQVDAPTDTQYF. The DNA for the CDR3 is TGCGCCAGCAGCCAAGTAGACGCTCCGACAGATACGCAGTATTTT.

This chain joins TRBV27 and TRBJ2-5, with D perhaps matching TRBD1 (6 bases). Germline V CDR1 and CDR2: MNHEY, SMNVEV (reference sequence). V lost 3 bases and J lost 1, with 12 bases in between. This CDR3 region has 15 residues. Here the CDR3 reads CASSLSTGTQETQYF. The CDR3 region has the DNA TGTGCCAGCAGTTTGTCTACAGGGACCCAAGAGACCCAGTACTTC.

V is TRBV7-6 and J is TRBJ1-1; D is uncertain. This CDR3 has 15 residues. With 0 bases removed from V and 1 base from J, the gap between germline ends came to 9 bases. In germline, CDR1 is SGHVS, CDR2 FNYEAQ. This chain's CDR3 is CASSLAKSGNTEAFF. The CDR3 nucleotides read TGTGCCAGCAGCTTAGCCAAATCAGGGAACACTGAAGCTTTCTTT.

CDR3 sequence: CASSLTPAGQNTDTQYF. The CDR3 DNA is TGTGCCAGCAGCTTGACACCAGCGGGCCAGAACACAGATACGCAGTATTTT. The rearrangement uses TRBV7-9 and TRBJ2-3, with D possibly matching TRBD2 (6 bases). The germline V and J ends were trimmed by 3 bases and 2 bases, with 18 bases remaining between them. The CDR3 spans 17 residues. Germline CDR1 reads SEHNR; CDR2 reads FQNEAQ (reference sequence).

This chain links TRBV7-2 with TRBJ2-7; TRBD1 or TRBD2 may be the D gene (6 bases each). The germline gives CDR1 SGHTA, CDR2 FQGNSA. Trimming removed 5 bases at V and 3 bases at J, with 17 bases between. There are 15 residues in the CDR3. The CDR3, as DNA: TGTGCCAGCAGCCTAGGGTCGGGGGCCCTCTACGAGCAGTACTTC. It encodes CASSLGSGALYEQYF. The full variable domain, completed using reference TRBV7-2 and TRBJ2-7, is GAGVSQSPSNKVTEKGKDVELRCDPISGHTALYWYRQSLGQGLEFLIYFQGNSAPDKSGLPSDRFSAERTGGSVSTLTIQRTQQEDSAVYLCASSLGSGALYEQYFGPGTRLTVT.

The gene calls are TRBV5-4 and TRBJ2-2; 12 bases are shared with TRBD2. The CDR3 has 17 residues. Per the germline V gene, CDR1 is SGHNT and CDR2 is YYREEE (reference sequence). Germline trimming cut 3 bases from V and 5 bases from J; bases unmatched to any gene: 8. CDR3 region: CASSSGEGLAGTGELFF. The CDR3 nucleotides read TGTGCCAGCAGCTCCGGGGAAGGACTAGCGGGGACCGGGGAGCTGTTTTTT.

The rearrangement links TRBV6-6 to TRBJ1-1; D possibly corresponds to TRBD1 (5 bases). V lost 8 bases and J 7 bases, leaving 17 bases between the germline ends. The CDR3 is 13 amino acids. Germline-derived CDR1 and CDR2 are MNHNY and SVGAGI (reference sequence). The CDR3 protein is CASLAQGDGEAFF. CDR3 sequence (DNA): TGTGCCAGCTTGGCTCAGGGCGATGGTGAAGCTTTCTTT.

The V call is TRBV7-6, the J call TRBJ2-7, with a possible D match to TRBD2 (6 bases). The V gene lost 10 bases and the J gene lost 1 base, with 14 bases spanning the gap. The germline V gene has CDR1 SGHVS and CDR2 FNYEAQ. CDR3 length equals 13 residues. The chain's CDR3 is CATSTGTSYEQYF. The CDR3 DNA sequence: TGTGCCACCTCAACTGGGACTTCCTACGAGCAGTACTTC.

The chain uses TRBV4-3 and TRBJ1-2; the D gene is possibly TRBD1 (6 bases). Trimming shortened V by 2 bases and J by 7 bases, and 17 bases separated the two germline ends. Per germline, CDR1 LGHNA and CDR2 YSLEER. The CDR3 covers 15 residues. CDR3 in DNA: TGCGCCAGCAGCCAACTGGAGGGGGGGGCTGGTGGCTACACCTTC. Protein product: CASSQLEGGAGGYTF.

The V gene is TRBV5-1, the J gene TRBJ1-2, with D possibly being TRBD1 (6 bases). The V and J ends lost 0 bases and 6 bases respectively, with 9 bases between them. Looked up from germline, CDR1 is SGHRS and CDR2 is YFSETQ. The CDR3 is 13 residues long. CDR3 protein: CASSLGEGDGYTF. The CDR3 DNA follows: TGCGCCAGCAGCTTGGGAGAGGGGGATGGCTACACCTTC.

The V gene is TRBV19, the J gene TRBJ2-5; D may match TRBD1 or TRBD2 (5 bases each). CDR1 LNHDA and CDR2 SQIVND come from the germline V gene (reference sequence). V was trimmed by 0 bases and J by 4 bases, leaving 9 bases between them. This CDR3 is 14 amino acids long. CDR3 protein: CASSIEWGRETQYF. CDR3 coding DNA: TGTGCCAGTAGTATAGAATGGGGGAGAGAGACCCAGTACTTC. The full variable domain, completed using reference TRBV19 and TRBJ2-5, is DGGITQSPKYLFRKEGQNVTLSCEQNLNHDAMYWYRQDPGQGLRLIYYSQIVNDFQKGDIAEGYSVSREKKESFPLTVTSAQKNPTAFYLCASSIEWGRETQYFGPGTRLLVL.

The chain is built from TRBV30 and TRBJ2-7; 9 nucleotides agree with TRBD1. Trimming at V came to 5 bases and at J to 2 bases, leaving 10 bases not matched to a gene. Germline V gives CDR1 GTSNPN, CDR2 SVGIG (reference sequence). The CDR3 has 15 amino acids. CDR3 loop: CAWAGYGQGTYEQYF. Here the CDR3 DNA reads TGTGCCTGGGCCGGATACGGACAGGGGACCTACGAGCAGTACTTC.

This clone has just one count. The CDR3 sequence: CASSLQTRSSYNEQFF. The CDR3 DNA is TGTGCCAGCAGCTTGCAAACCAGGAGCTCCTACAATGAGCAGTTCTTC. The chain employs TRBV5-6 and TRBJ2-1, with no clear D. Germline values: CDR1 SGHDT, CDR2 YYEEEE. V was trimmed by 1 base and J by 0 bases, leaving 11 bases between them. This CDR3 has 16 amino acids.

As regards this clone: In the same sample, other DNA sequences code for this CDR3. The V call is TRBV6-5, the J call TRBJ2-7; TRBD1 matches at 8 bases. The ends lost 0 bases at V and 5 bases at J; junction bases unmatched: 3. Germline CDR1 reads MNHEY; CDR2 reads SVGAGI. The CDR3 contains 14 residues. As DNA, the CDR3 is TGTGCCAGCAGTTACTCGGGGACAGGCGACGAGCAGTACTTC. Its protein product is CASSYSGTGDEQYF.

The chain combines TRBV18 with TRBJ2-7; 7 bases are shared with TRBD2. CDR1 is KGHSH and CDR2 is LQKENI in the germline V gene. This CDR3 has 14 amino acids. With V trimmed by 0 bases and J by 5 bases, 4 bases remained unmatched. CDR3 nucleotides: TGTGCCAGCTCACCACCAGGACTAGGGAACGAGCAGTACTTC. Its translation: CASSPPGLGNEQYF.

The CDR3 coding sequence is TGCGCCAGCAGCCCGACGGGAGGGCCAGATACGCAGTATTTT. This encodes CASSPTGGPDTQYF. The chain is built from TRBV5-1 and TRBJ2-3; 8 bases map to TRBD2. Losses at the gene ends were 4 bases for V and 4 bases for J; bases not matched to a gene: 5. CDR1 SGHRS and CDR2 YFSETQ come from the germline V gene. This CDR3 has 14 amino acids.

The rearrangement links TRBV11-2 to TRBJ2-5; D is undetermined. Deletions cut 8 bases from V and 2 bases from J, with 15 bases between. CDR1 is SGHAT, CDR2 FQNNGV, per germline. The CDR3 is made up of 14 amino acids. In DNA form, the CDR3 reads TGTGCCAGCGGCTACCTTTTGGGGCAAGAGACCCAGTACTTC. Protein product: CASGYLLGQETQYF.

This clone has just one count. The J gene is TRBJ1-1, the V gene TRBV28, with D tentatively TRBD1 (5 bases). Germline CDR1 reads MDHEN; CDR2 reads SYDVKM. Trimming removed 6 bases from V and 4 bases from J, with 9 bases in between. This CDR3 region has 12 residues. The CDR3 sequence: CASRLGTTEAFF. CDR3 DNA sequence: TGTGCCAGCAGACTGGGGACCACTGAAGCTTTCTTT.

The chain employs TRBV27 and TRBJ2-5; no clear D. Trimming removed 3 bases at V and 3 bases at J, with 11 bases between. Germline assignment: CDR1 MNHEY and CDR2 SMNVEV (reference sequence). The CDR3 extends over 14 amino acids. CDR3 region: CASSFSGPKETQYF. As DNA, the CDR3 is TGTGCCAGCAGTTTTTCTGGACCAAAAGAGACCCAGTACTTC.

This chain connects TRBV5-1 to TRBJ2-7; 8 bases are a match to TRBD1. Germline values: CDR1 SGHRS, CDR2 YFSETQ. The V gene end was trimmed by 0 bases and the J gene end by 4 bases; junction bases not matched to a gene: 6. CDR3 length equals 15 residues. CDR3 nucleotide sequence: TGCGCCAGCAGCTTGGGGACAGGGCTCTTATACGAGCAGTACTTC. Protein sequence: CASSLGTGLLYEQYF.

The genes are TRBV6-5 and TRBJ2-7, with 8 bases identical to TRBD2. CDR1 MNHEY and CDR2 SVGAGI come from the germline V gene. There are 16 residues in the CDR3. The V segment lost 1 base and the J segment 0 bases; nucleotides outside the gene matches: 5. Here the CDR3 DNA reads TGTGCCAGCAGTTACTTGAGCGGGGGAAGCTCCTACGAGCAGTACTTC. It is translated as CASSYLSGGSSYEQYF.

J is TRBJ2-3 and V is TRBV5-1; D is unclear. Looked up from germline, CDR1 is SGHRS and CDR2 is YFSETQ. This CDR3 is 13 amino acids long. V shed 0 bases and J shed 4 bases, with 6 bases lying between them. The CDR3 sequence is CASSLDSSDTQYF. Written as DNA, the CDR3 is TGCGCCAGCAGCTTGGACAGTTCAGATACGCAGTATTTT.

The chain couples TRBV19 to TRBJ2-7; TRBD2 might be the D (5 bases). The length of the CDR3 is 15 residues. Trimming left V 1 base short and J 5 bases short, with 15 bases between. CDR1 is LNHDA and CDR2 is SQIVND in the germline V gene (reference sequence). CDR3 sequence (DNA): TGTGCCAGTAGTATAGCTTTTCGGGGTCTGGACGAGCAGTACTTC. Translated: CASSIAFRGLDEQYF.

The rearrangement links TRBV19 to TRBJ2-1, with 9 positions matching TRBD1. The CDR3 consists of 17 residues. CDR1 and CDR2 (germline): LNHDA, SQIVND (reference sequence). The V gene end was trimmed by 8 bases and the J gene end by 5 bases; junction bases not matched to a gene: 16. The CDR3: CASSPRFPGQGHNEQFF. Here the CDR3 DNA reads TGTGCCAGTTCCCCCCGTTTCCCGGGACAGGGACACAATGAGCAGTTCTTC.

The chain has TRBV27 and TRBJ1-5; 7 bases match TRBD1. V lost 5 bases, J lost 2 bases, and 12 bases stayed unmatched. The germline V gene has CDR1 MNHEY and CDR2 SMNVEV (reference sequence). There are 17 residues in the CDR3. The CDR3 loop is CASSPSHRGRGNQPQHF. Here the CDR3 DNA reads TGTGCCAGCAGTCCCAGCCACAGGGGCCGGGGCAATCAGCCCCAGCATTTT.

The rearrangement links TRBV5-6 to TRBJ2-7; tentatively, D is TRBD2 (5 bases). The CDR3 runs to 13 residues. The germline CDR1 and CDR2 sequences are SGHDT and YYEEEE. V dropped 4 bases and J dropped 5 bases, with 13 bases sitting between them. The chain's CDR3 is CASSLTEGNEQYF. In DNA form, the CDR3 reads TGTGCCAGCAGCCTCACCGAGGGAAACGAGCAGTACTTC.

This sequence joins TRBV30 and TRBJ1-5, with D hard to call. The CDR3 runs 13 residues. Trimming removed 0 bases from V and 3 bases from J, with 6 bases in between. Germline CDR1 GTSNPN, CDR2 SVGIG (reference sequence). For the CDR3, the DNA is TGTGCCTGGAGTGTATCCCCCAATCAGCCCCAGCATTTT. Its protein is CAWSVSPNQPQHF.

V and J are TRBV1 and TRBJ2-7; the table names TRBD2, a call not compared with the DNA. TRBV1 is a pseudogene locus. CDR3 length: 18 amino acids. The CDR3 nucleotides read TGCACCAGCAGCCAAGAAGGGAGGGGCAGGGGATATTCCTACGAGCAGTACTTC. The encoded protein is CTSSQEGRGRGYSYEQYF.